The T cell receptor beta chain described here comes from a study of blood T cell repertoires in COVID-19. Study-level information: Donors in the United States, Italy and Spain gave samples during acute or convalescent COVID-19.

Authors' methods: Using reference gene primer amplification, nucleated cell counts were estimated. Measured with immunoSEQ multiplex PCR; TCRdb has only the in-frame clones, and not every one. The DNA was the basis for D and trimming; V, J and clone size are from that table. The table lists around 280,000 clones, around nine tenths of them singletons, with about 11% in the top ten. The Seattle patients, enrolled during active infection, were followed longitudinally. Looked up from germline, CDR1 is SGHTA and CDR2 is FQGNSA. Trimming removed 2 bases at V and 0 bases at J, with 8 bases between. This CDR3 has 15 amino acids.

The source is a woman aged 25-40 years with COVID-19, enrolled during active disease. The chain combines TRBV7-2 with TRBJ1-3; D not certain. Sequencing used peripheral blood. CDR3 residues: CASSLSPSSGNTIYF. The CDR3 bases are TGTGCCAGCAGCTTATCCCCCAGCTCTGGAAACACCATATATTTT.